This T cell receptor beta chain was captured by sequencing in a study of T cells after yellow fever vaccination. In making TCR cDNA, 5'RACE template switching added a universal primer site and UMIs to it. TCRdb itself ran the 5' RACE reads through MiXCR, one entry per CDR3 protein. The repertoire holds under 200,000 distinct CDR3 sequences, with approximately 6.7% as singletons. The study, taken as a whole, reports: A small proportion of clonotypes was detected in both the CD4 and CD8 compartments. Clones from primary vaccination mostly reappeared after the booster (96% CD4, around 90% CD8). FACS-sorted repertoires could contain abundant clonotypes contaminating from the bulk population.

This CDR3 region has 19 residues. The junction had 12 bases not matched to a gene; V was cut back by 4 bases and J by 0 bases. The germline CDR1 and CDR2 sequences are LGHNA and YNFKEQ. There are many counts of this clonotype. No antigen is known for it. The clonotype was recovered from a man aged 18 to 29 who received the YFV17D yellow fever vaccine. The sequencing used CD4+ T cells sorted from PBMCs, collected about 5 days after the first yellow fever vaccination. The rearrangement uses TRBV4-2 and TRBJ2-6; TRBD1 matches at 7 bases. The CDR3 here is CASSRDTGQAISGANVLTF. CDR3 DNA sequence: TGTGCCAGCAGCCGAGACACCGGACAGGCCATCTCTGGGGCCAACGTCCTGACTTTC.